This is a list of T cell receptor beta chains from one sample in a study of CD8+ T cells in alopecia areata. The data were produced by immunoSEQ multiplex PCR, yet TCRdb's version contains in-frame clones alone and is incomplete. The sample contains about 280,000 clones, roughly 60% of which appear only once. This material consisted of CD4+ T cells sorted from blood, taken at week 24, from a patient treated with tofacitinib. The source is a human donor with alopecia areata. Both conserved end residues are part of each CDR3.

>TRBJ1-1|TRBV30
CAWKGHFNTEAFF
>TRBJ2-1|TRBV4-1
CASRKGDEQFF
>TRBJ1-2|TRBV25-1
CASTSGALSYGYTF
>TRBJ1-2|TRBV5-4
CASSLETKANYGYTF
>TRBJ1-1|TRBV28
CASSAGQSEAFF
>TRBJ2-6|TRBV25-1
CASRDRNSGANVLTF
>TRBJ2-4|TRBV5-1
CASSSTALAKNIQYF
>TRBJ2-1|TRBV27
CASSLELGNEQFF
>TRBJ1-4|TRBV7-8
CASSLGRGRTNEKLFF
>TRBJ1-1|TRBV30
CAWTHRGLNTEAFF
>TRBJ2-1|TRBV11-2
CASSPRRLGIGSYNEQFF
>TRBJ2-3|TRBV4-2
CASSLSPGTHTDTQYF
>TRBJ1-2|TRBV10-3
CAISESMTAWDGYTF
>TRBJ1-2|TRBV5-5
CASKHLGYGYTF
>TRBJ1-6|TRBV5-4
CASSSPPYNSPLHF
>TRBJ1-5|TRBV27
CASSLLTGNQPQHF
>TRBJ1-1|TRBV5-1
CASSLILGEGTEAFF
>TRBJ2-7|TRBV30
CAWGPRELLNYEQYF
>TRBJ2-5|TRBV20-1
CSASRDETQYF
>TRBJ1-5|TRBV29-1
CSVQYGTGPGPQHF
>TRBJ1-1|TRBV29-1
CSVEGLRANTEAFF
>TRBJ2-1|TRBV14
CASSLRGWNNEQFF
>TRBJ1-1|TRBV6-6
CASSSRGWNTEAFF
>TRBJ2-5|TRBV5-6
CASSFPLRGMYQETQYF
>TRBJ2-5|TRBV25-1
CASSGRGSETQYF
>TRBJ1-1|TRBV14
CASSLTGGNTEAFF
>TRBJ1-4|TRBV10-3
CATTGVTNEKLFF
>TRBJ2-1|TRBV5-1
CASRVGNEQFF
>TRBJ1-1|TRBV18
CASSPSGTTEAFF
>TRBJ2-7|TRBV7-2
CASSLGGRSYEQYF
>TRBJ2-6|TRBV5-4
CASSFGGGGAASGANVLTF
>TRBJ2-5|TRBV6-6
CASSKGGQGRETQYF
>TRBJ2-5|TRBV10-2
CASRPGSETQYF
>TRBJ2-6|TRBV13
CASSPLKRGQGTGANVLTF
>TRBJ2-1|TRBV2
CASKGAPPLGHPNEQFF
>TRBJ2-1|TRBV5-6
CASSFVGRGDEQFF
>TRBJ2-1|TRBV5-1
CASSPFLRGPNNEQFF
>TRBJ2-3|TRBV27
CASRRSGGPLPDTQYF
>TRBJ2-3|TRBV6-5
CASRRGDTQYF
>TRBJ1-2|TRBV5-5
CASSSRDIYGYTF
>TRBJ2-3|TRBV5-1
CASSFSRDRGDTQYF
>TRBJ2-1|TRBV29-1
CSVRASGLYNEQFF
>TRBJ1-2|TRBV5-1
CASSLATGGGYTF
>TRBJ1-1|TRBV29-1
CSVNGLLVTEAFF
>TRBJ1-1|TRBV30
CAWSVLGGGQGEAFF
>TRBJ2-1|TRBV18
CASSPTDNEQFF
>TRBJ1-2|TRBV5-4
CASSRLGQDDGYTF
>TRBJ2-5|TRBV30
CASRPVQETQYF
>TRBJ2-7|TRBV30
CAWSKDGNYEQYF
>TRBJ1-6|TRBV7-2
CASSDLRNSPLHF
>TRBJ1-2|TRBV4-1
CASSQDRSYGYTF